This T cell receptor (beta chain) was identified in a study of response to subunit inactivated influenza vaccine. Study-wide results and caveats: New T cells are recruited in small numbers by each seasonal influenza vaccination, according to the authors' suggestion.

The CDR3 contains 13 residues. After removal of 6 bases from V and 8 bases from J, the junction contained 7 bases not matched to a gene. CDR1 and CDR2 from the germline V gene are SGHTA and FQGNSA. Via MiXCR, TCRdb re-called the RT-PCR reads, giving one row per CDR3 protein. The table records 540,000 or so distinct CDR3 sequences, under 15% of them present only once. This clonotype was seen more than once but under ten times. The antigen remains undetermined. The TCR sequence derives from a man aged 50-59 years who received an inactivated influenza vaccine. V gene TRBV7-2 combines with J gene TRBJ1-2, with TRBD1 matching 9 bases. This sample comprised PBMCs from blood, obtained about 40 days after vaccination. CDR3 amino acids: CASRPTGGGGYTF. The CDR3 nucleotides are TGTGCCAGCAGACCCACAGGGGGCGGGGGCTACACCTTC. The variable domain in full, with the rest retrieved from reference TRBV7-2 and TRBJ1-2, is GAGVSQSPSNKVTEKGKDVELRCDPISGHTALYWYRQSLGQGLEFLIYFQGNSAPDKSGLPSDRFSAERTGGSVSTLTIQRTQQEDSAVYLCASRPTGGGGYTFGSGTRLTVV.